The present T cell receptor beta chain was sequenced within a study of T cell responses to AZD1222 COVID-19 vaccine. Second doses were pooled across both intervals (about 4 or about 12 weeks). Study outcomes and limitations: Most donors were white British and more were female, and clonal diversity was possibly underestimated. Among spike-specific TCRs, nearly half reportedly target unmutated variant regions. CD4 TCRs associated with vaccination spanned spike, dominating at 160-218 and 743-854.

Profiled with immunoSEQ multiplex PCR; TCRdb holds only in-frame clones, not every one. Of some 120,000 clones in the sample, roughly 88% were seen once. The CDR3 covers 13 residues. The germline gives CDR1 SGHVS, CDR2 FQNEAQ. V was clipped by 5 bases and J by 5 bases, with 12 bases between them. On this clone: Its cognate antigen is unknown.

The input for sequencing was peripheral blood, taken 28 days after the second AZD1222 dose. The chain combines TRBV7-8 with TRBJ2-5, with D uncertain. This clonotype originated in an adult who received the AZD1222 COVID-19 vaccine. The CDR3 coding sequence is TGTGCCAGCAGCCCCGGCTTTAGGGAGACCCAGTACTTC. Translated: CASSPGFRETQYF.